The 23 T cell receptor beta chains given below trace back to one sample, sequenced in a study of beta chain features in type 1 diabetes. The authors reverse transcribed all of the isolated RNA, so sequencing captured expressed TCRB transcripts. Clones were read by immunoSEQ multiplex PCR, and TCRdb kept only the in-frame ones, dropping some. The repertoire has 900,000 or so clones, roughly 15% of them found once; the top ten carry about 0.025%. The sample taken for sequencing was naive CD4+ T cells from blood. These TCRs come from a woman in her late teens or twenties in good health.

This clone has just a few counts. The chain combines TRBV7-8 with TRBJ2-3; 10 bases fit TRBD2. CDR3 length: 19 amino acids. Germline loops: CDR1 SGHVS, CDR2 FQNEAQ. Trimming removed 2 bases from V and 2 bases from J; junction bases left unmatched: 13. The CDR3 nucleotides read TGTGCCAGCAGCTTACCCCTCTCTAGCGGGAGTAGCCCCACAGATACGCAGTATTTT. It specifies CASSLPLSSGSSPTDTQYF.

V is TRBV2 and J is TRBJ1-4, with unresolved D. V lost 5 bases and J 4 bases, leaving 17 bases between the germline ends. The CDR3 length is 16 residues. The germline CDR1 and CDR2 sequences are SNHLY and FYNNEI. CDR3 DNA: TGTGCCAGCAGTCCCGAAACAGTCTTTCTTAATGAAAAACTGTTTTTT. Its protein product is CASSPETVFLNEKLFF.

J is TRBJ2-1 and V is TRBV18, with TRBD2 matching over 9 bases. The V and J ends lost 3 bases and 15 bases, in that order; junction bases with no gene match: 12. CDR1 and CDR2 (germline): KGHSH, LQKENI. The CDR3 covers 14 residues. The CDR3 coding sequence is TGTGCCAGCTCACCCTCTCAAATTAGCGGGAGTTCGTTCTTC. Residues: CASSPSQISGSSFF.

Concerning this clone itself: The sample contains more than one DNA sequence encoding this CDR3. The rearrangement joins TRBV7-2 to TRBJ2-7; D may correspond to TRBD1 or TRBD2 (6 bases each). The CDR3 covers 14 residues. V was trimmed by 1 base and J by 1 base, leaving 8 bases between them. Germline values: CDR1 SGHTA, CDR2 FQGNSA. As DNA, the CDR3 is TGTGCCAGCAGCTTAGGGAGGGGGTCCTACGAGCAGTACTTC. It specifies CASSLGRGSYEQYF.

This chain links TRBV7-3 with TRBJ2-2, with D possibly being TRBD1 (6 bases). Looked up from germline, CDR1 is SGHTA and CDR2 is FQGTGA. V dropped 1 base and J dropped 5 bases, with 11 bases sitting between them. This CDR3 is built from 15 residues. The chain's CDR3 is CASSLNGQTTGELFF. CDR3 DNA: TGTGCCAGCAGCTTAAATGGACAGACAACCGGGGAGCTGTTTTTT.

CDR3 nucleotides: TGTGCCAGCACCCACCGGGACTGGAGCACAGATACGCAGTATTTT. Its translation: CASTHRDWSTDTQYF. V is TRBV7-9 and J is TRBJ2-3, with a weak D call TRBD2 (6 bases). The V end was cut by 7 bases, the J end by 0 bases, with 14 bases between. The CDR3 totals 15 residues. CDR1 and CDR2 (germline): SEHNR, FQNEAQ (reference sequence).

This clone was recorded a few times. J is TRBJ2-7 and V is TRBV5-1; D is undetermined. Trimming pared 4 bases from V and 2 bases from J, leaving 19 bases between. The CDR3 is made up of 16 amino acids. Germline-derived CDR1 and CDR2 are SGHRS and YFSETQ. The CDR3 nucleotides are TGCGCCAGCAGCCAACTGGCCGGAGTAGGGACCTACGAGCAGTACTTC. Residues: CASSQLAGVGTYEQYF.

The chain links TRBV7-6 to TRBJ2-1; the match to TRBD2 covers 13 bases. Germline values: CDR1 SGHVS, CDR2 FNYEAQ. The CDR3 is 15 residues long. V lost 1 base to trimming and J lost 10 bases; unmatched junction nucleotides: 4. CDR3 bases: TGTGCCAGCAGCTTAGTGGGGGGACTAGCGGGAGAGCAGTTCTTC. Translation: CASSLVGGLAGEQFF.

Written as DNA, the CDR3 is TGTGCCAGCAGTACGAGGGACAGATTTTACAATGAGCAGTTCTTC. The encoded protein is CASSTRDRFYNEQFF. The J gene is TRBJ2-1, the V gene TRBV28; 7 nucleotides match TRBD1. V dropped 5 bases and J dropped 4; count of bases not matched to a gene: 8. The CDR3 sequence is 15 residues long. Germline V CDR1 and CDR2: MDHEN, SYDVKM.

V and J are TRBV28 and TRBJ1-5; no definite D call. CDR3 length: 13 amino acids. The ends were cut back, 5 bases at V and 4 bases at J, with 9 bases in the middle. CDR1 is MDHEN, CDR2 SYDVKM, per germline. CDR3: CASSRPANQPQHF. Here the CDR3 DNA reads TGTGCCAGCAGTCGGCCAGCTAATCAGCCCCAGCATTTT.

This clone has a handful of counts. The chain couples TRBV15 to TRBJ2-4; D may be TRBD1 (10 bases). The CDR3 covers 16 residues. V was trimmed by 3 bases and J by 8 bases, leaving 20 bases between them. Per germline, CDR1 LNHNV and CDR2 YYDKDF (reference sequence). CDR3 sequence: CATSRLPSGTGDIQYF. The CDR3 coding sequence is TGTGCCACCAGCAGGCTACCTAGCGGGACAGGGGACATTCAGTACTTC. The variable domain in full, completed from reference TRBV15 and TRBJ2-4, reads DAMVIQNPRYQVTQFGKPVTLSCSQTLNHNVMYWYQQKSSQAPKLLFHYYDKDFNNEADTPDNFQSRRPNTSFCFLDIRSPGLGDTAMYLCATSRLPSGTGDIQYFGAGTRLSVL.

This rearrangement joins TRBV5-1 to TRBJ2-5; 7 nucleotides agree with TRBD1. The CDR3 extends over 15 amino acids. Germline V gene data show CDR1 as SGHRS and CDR2 as YFSETQ. V trimming: 4 bases; J trimming: 5 bases; junction bases outside the gene matches: 11. CDR3 region: CASSPHDRDRETQYF. The CDR3 DNA is TGCGCCAGCAGCCCTCATGACAGGGATCGGGAGACCCAGTACTTC.

V and J are TRBV30 and TRBJ2-2; D unresolved. The germline gives CDR1 GTSNPN, CDR2 SVGIG (reference sequence). V lost 0 bases and J lost 6, with 8 bases in between. This CDR3 comprises 13 residues. CDR3 in amino acids: CAWSVPNAGELFF. The CDR3 nucleotides are TGTGCCTGGAGTGTACCCAACGCCGGGGAGCTGTTTTTT.

This clone turned up a few times. The genes are TRBV25-1 and TRBJ1-4, with D tentatively TRBD1 (5 bases). Germline CDR1 reads MGHDK; CDR2 reads SYGVNS. V lost 4 bases, J lost 9 bases, and 6 bases lay in between. The CDR3 is made up of 11 amino acids. Written as DNA, the CDR3 is TGTGCCAGCAGTGGGGGGAAAAAACTGTTTTTT. Its protein product is CASSGGKKLFF.

The chain links TRBV5-1 to TRBJ2-5; possible D gene TRBD2, 6 bases. Trimming took 0 bases from V and 5 from J, leaving 11 bases between them. The CDR3 runs to 14 residues. The germline V gene encodes CDR1 SGHRS and CDR2 YFSETQ. In DNA, the CDR3 is TGCGCCAGCAGCTTGGGAGCGGGCCGGGAGACCCAGTACTTC. Protein: CASSLGAGRETQYF. Supplemented by reference TRBV5-1 and TRBJ2-5, the full variable domain reads KAGVTQTPRYLIKTRGQQVTLSCSPISGHRSVSWYQQTPGQGLQFLFEYFSETQRNKGNFPGRFSGRQFSNSRSEMNVSTLELGDSALYLCASSLGAGRETQYFGPGTRLLVL.

This chain uses TRBV27 with TRBJ1-4; the D is unclear. Looked up from germline, CDR1 is MNHEY and CDR2 is SMNVEV (reference sequence). CDR3 size: 15 residues. V lost 6 bases, J lost 5 bases, and 16 bases lay in between. CDR3 coding DNA: TGTGCCAGCAGCCTTACATCCGGGGAGAATGAAAAACTGTTTTTT. Translated: CASSLTSGENEKLFF.

The CDR3 is CASSLLSGAGETQYF. DNA for the CDR3: TGCGCCAGCAGCTTGTTGTCGGGGGCGGGAGAGACCCAGTACTTC. The chain carries TRBV5-1 and TRBJ2-5; the D call may be TRBD1 or TRBD2 (6 bases each). CDR1 is SGHRS and CDR2 is YFSETQ in the germline V gene. Trimming cost V 1 base and J 4 bases, with 14 bases left between them. This CDR3 has 15 amino acids. Combining the CDR3 with reference TRBV5-1 and TRBJ2-5 gives the whole variable domain KAGVTQTPRYLIKTRGQQVTLSCSPISGHRSVSWYQQTPGQGLQFLFEYFSETQRNKGNFPGRFSGRQFSNSRSEMNVSTLELGDSALYLCASSLLSGAGETQYFGPGTRLLVL.

This clone occurred a few times. This chain connects TRBV7-8 to TRBJ2-6, with D tentatively TRBD2 (5 bases). V was pared by 5 bases and J by 3 bases, with 11 bases between. Germline loops: CDR1 SGHVS, CDR2 FQNEAQ. The CDR3 consists of 15 residues. This chain's CDR3 is CASSPGGFGANVLTF. CDR3 DNA sequence: TGTGCCAGCAGCCCCGGCGGGTTTGGGGCCAACGTCCTGACTTTC.

Comment on this clone: This sample includes further DNA sequences coding for the same CDR3. The V call is TRBV9, the J call TRBJ2-1; TRBD2 agrees at 8 bases. Germline CDR1 and CDR2: SGDLS and YYNGEE. The CDR3 is 16 amino acids. After removal of 4 bases from V and 4 bases from J, the junction contained 10 bases not matched to a gene. The CDR3 protein is CASSSRLASSYNEQFF. CDR3 nucleotides: TGTGCCAGCAGCTCCCGACTAGCGAGCTCTTACAATGAGCAGTTCTTC.

This clone turned up a few times. The chain uses TRBV25-1 and TRBJ2-1; perhaps D is TRBD1 or TRBD2 (5 bases each). The CDR3 covers 17 residues. CDR1 MGHDK and CDR2 SYGVNS come from the germline V gene. Trimming removed 7 bases at V and 5 bases at J, with 24 bases between. The CDR3 DNA sequence: TGTGCCAGCACCCCCCATGGTCGGGGCCTAACGAACAATGAGCAGTTCTTC. This translates into CASTPHGRGLTNNEQFF.

The J gene is TRBJ1-1, the V gene TRBV19; TRBD1 is a possible D gene (5 bases). The CDR3 loop spans 13 amino acids. Germline assignment: CDR1 LNHDA and CDR2 SQIVND (reference sequence). V shed 6 bases and J shed 0 bases, with 8 bases lying between them. The CDR3 DNA follows: TGTGCCAGTAGGGGACGGGTGAACACTGAAGCTTTCTTT. Translating gives CASRGRVNTEAFF.

The chain carries TRBV28 and TRBJ1-2; no reliable D call. The germline V gene encodes CDR1 MDHEN and CDR2 SYDVKM. The CDR3 sequence is 12 residues long. The V end was cut by 1 base, the J end by 8 bases, with 8 bases between. CDR3 region: CASSLSFPGYTF. The CDR3 coding sequence is TGTGCCAGCAGTTTATCTTTCCCCGGCTACACCTTC.

This clone has just a few counts. The chain recombines TRBV10-3 with TRBJ1-5; D is perhaps TRBD1 (5 bases). Per the germline V gene, CDR1 is ENHRY and CDR2 is SYGVKD. CDR3 size: 13 residues. Trimming stripped 8 bases from V and 3 bases from J, with 11 bases between. The CDR3: CAIGAGDNQPQHF. CDR3 nucleotide sequence: TGTGCCATCGGGGCAGGAGACAATCAGCCCCAGCATTTT.